The following is a TCR beta chain sequence with its context. Its antigen is unidentified. This entry is derived from a study of shared clonotypes between healthy human individuals. Study results and limitations: The study generally estimated greater richness for naive than memory subsets.

The germline gives CDR1 LNHNV, CDR2 YYDKDF (reference sequence). The CDR3 length is 18 residues. Trimming at V came to 4 bases and at J to 2 bases, leaving 13 bases not matched to a gene. Some clones are missing from TCRdb's copy, which holds only in-frame ones; the method was immunoSEQ multiplex PCR. Of millions of clones in the sample, 85% to 95% are singletons; the top ten hold about 0.37%. This chain uses TRBV15 with TRBJ2-5; TRBD1 agrees at 10 bases. The receptor comes from a man younger than 35 in good health. Some clones in this sample may be carry-over from other donors' samples. The sample comprised naive CD4+ T cells from PBMCs. Described subset: CD45RA+ positively selected. The DNA for the CDR3 is TGTGCCACCAGCACCGAACAACTAGGGACAGGGGTTCAAGAGACCCAGTACTTC. Residues: CATSTEQLGTGVQETQYF.